This T cell receptor (beta chain) derives from a study of identical twins. TCRdb used MiXCR to reprocess the 5' RACE reads, holding one entry per CDR3 protein. This table has about 890,000 distinct CDR3 sequences, roughly an eighth appearing once. Study-level results: There were fewer insertions in abundant cord blood beta clonotypes, but memory repertoires showed no such pattern.

V dropped 4 bases and J dropped 0 bases, with 15 bases sitting between them. There are 17 residues in the CDR3. The germline gives CDR1 SEHNR, CDR2 FQNEAQ (reference sequence). This clonotype was detected a few times. Its target is not known. The donor group consisted entirely of healthy Caucasians. These data were likewise used in another study, on yellow fever vaccine responses in identical twins.

The material sequenced was PBMCs. The chain uses TRBV7-9 and TRBJ2-2; tentatively, D is TRBD1 or TRBD2 (5 bases each). The clonotype originates from a woman between 18 and 30 years old in good health. CDR3 residues: CASSWGRQITNTGELFF. Here the CDR3 DNA reads TGTGCCAGCAGCTGGGGGAGACAGATCACGAACACCGGGGAGCTGTTTTTT.